The 18 T cell receptor beta chains reported below all come from one sample, sequenced in a study. TCRdb recomputed calls from the 5' RACE reads with MiXCR, one row per CDR3 protein. The repertoire holds approximately 29,000 distinct CDR3 sequences, with approximately 30% as singletons. The sequencing sample was made of naive CD4+ T cells sorted from a lymph node. Subset in this sample: naive CD4+ T cells, CD4+CD45RA+CD25-. The receptors stem from a female donor with breast cancer.

In its sample, this clonotype was seen many times. The chain joins TRBV4-3 to TRBJ2-7; 9 bases align to TRBD2. In germline, CDR1 is LGHNA, CDR2 YSLEER. V lost 0 bases to trimming and J lost 3 bases; unmatched junction nucleotides: 6. CDR3 size: 16 residues. CDR3 nucleotide sequence: TGCGCCAGCAGCCAAGATGTTTCAGCGGGGGGCTACGAGCAGTACTTC. Translating it yields CASSQDVSAGGYEQYF.

The CDR3 sequence: CASSPEGAGVGDTQYF. The CDR3 nucleotides read TGTGCCAGCAGCCCCGAGGGGGCGGGAGTAGGCGATACGCAGTATTTT. The V and J genes are TRBV5-4 and TRBJ2-3; D tentatively fits TRBD1 or TRBD2 (7 bases each). This CDR3 has 16 residues. Germline V gives CDR1 SGHNT, CDR2 YYREEE (reference sequence). The V gene lost 4 bases and the J gene lost 6 bases, with 21 bases spanning the gap.

This clonotype was picked up one time. A much bigger clone sits one base away, suggesting this may be a read error. This rearrangement joins TRBV28 to TRBJ2-1; maybe TRBD1 (6 bases). Germline loops: CDR1 MDHEN, CDR2 SYDVKM. The length of the CDR3 is 14 residues. CDR3: CAGSLRDKRINSWF. CDR3 nucleotide sequence: TGTGCCGGCAGTTTACGGGACAAGCGCATTAACAGTTGGTTC.

A word on this clonotype: A much larger clone sits a single nucleotide away, making a read error possible. The J gene is TRBJ2-1, the V gene TRBV20-1, with a possible D match to TRBD2 (5 bases). The end of the DNA aligns better with TRBJ2-7, so the J call may be wrong. CDR3 length: 13 amino acids. Germline values: CDR1 DFQATT, CDR2 SNEGSKA (reference sequence). CDR3 nucleotides: TGCAGTGCTAGAAGGACTCTCGACAATGAGCAGTACTTC. It yields the protein CSARRTLDNEQYF.

This clonotype showed up many times. The chain combines TRBV7-8 with TRBJ1-2, with TRBD1 identical over 9 bases. The V segment lost 2 bases and the J segment 5 bases; nucleotides outside the gene matches: 9. The CDR3 contains 16 residues. Germline CDR1 is SGHVS and CDR2 is FQNEAQ. The CDR3 nucleotides read TGTGCCAGCAGCTTACCCGGACAGGGGACGTCATATGGCTACACCTTC. Its protein product is CASSLPGQGTSYGYTF.

A few counts support this clonotype. The chain is built from TRBV12-3 or TRBV12-4 and TRBJ2-5; possibly TRBD1 for D (6 bases). CDR3 length equals 14 residues. The V end was cut by 2 bases, the J end by 0 bases, with 7 bases between. CDR3 DNA: TGTGCCAGCAGTTTAAGGGGGAACCAAGAGACCCAGTACTTC. This gives the protein CASSLRGNQETQYF.

The table lists this clonotype with many counts. J is TRBJ1-5 and V is TRBV11-2, with 7 nucleotides matching TRBD1. The germline V gene encodes CDR1 SGHAT and CDR2 FQNNGV. The CDR3 is made up of 14 amino acids. The V gene end was trimmed by 4 bases and the J gene end by 5 bases; junction bases not matched to a gene: 5. Written as DNA, the CDR3 is TGTGCCAGCAGCTCAACAGGGGAAGATCAGCCCCAGCATTTT. Translating it yields CASSSTGEDQPQHF.

This clonotype occurred a few times. DNA of the CDR3: TGTGCCAGCAACCTACCACCGGGACAGGGACGGGAAAAACTGTTTTTT. Residues: CASNLPPGQGREKLFF. The chain is built from TRBV12-3 or TRBV12-4 and TRBJ1-4; 9 nucleotides align to TRBD1. This CDR3 has 16 residues. The J segment lost 8 bases and the V segment lost 7 bases, leaving 14 bases of the junction unmatched.

This clonotype came up many times. This sequence joins TRBV11-2 and TRBJ2-3; D may match TRBD1 or TRBD2 (5 bases each). Looked up from germline, CDR1 is SGHAT and CDR2 is FQNNGV. V dropped 1 base and J dropped 6 bases, with 5 bases sitting between them. This CDR3 region has 12 residues. The CDR3 coding sequence is TGTGCCAGCAGCTTAGGGGGGGATACGCAGTATTTT. This encodes CASSLGGDTQYF.

In this sample, this clonotype turned up a few times. CDR3 DNA: TGTGCCAGCTCACCAGACGGATTTACAACTAATGAAAAACTGTTTTTT. It translates to CASSPDGFTTNEKLFF. The chain has TRBV18 and TRBJ1-4; D gene unclear. This CDR3 spans 16 amino acids. V was trimmed by 2 bases and J by 0 bases, leaving 10 bases between them. Germline assignment: CDR1 KGHSH and CDR2 LQKENI.

The V gene is TRBV7-2, the J gene TRBJ2-7, with TRBD2 matching 13 bases. V dropped 7 bases and J dropped 2; count of bases not matched to a gene: 5. The CDR3 spans 15 residues. Germline CDR1 and CDR2: SGHTA and FQGNSA. CDR3 DNA sequence: TGTGCCAGCAACCCCGGGACTAGCGGGACCTACGAGCAGTACTTC. Protein product: CASNPGTSGTYEQYF.

A word on this clonotype: The germline gene is not matched at one end of the junction; a read error may be the cause. J is TRBJ2-3 and V is TRBV20-1; D gene uncertain. The CDR3 is 11 residues long. CDR1 and CDR2 from the germline V gene are DFQATT and SNEGSKA (reference sequence). As DNA, the CDR3 is TGCAGTGCTAGAGGGGCAGATGCGCAGTATTTT. Its translation is CSARGADAQYF.

This clonotype qualifies as medium-sized. The V call is TRBV18, the J call TRBJ2-6; D gene unclear. Germline loops: CDR1 KGHSH, CDR2 LQKENI. Trimming removed 0 bases at V and 2 bases at J, with 2 bases between. CDR3 length: 14 amino acids. The CDR3 region is CASSPPTGANVLTF. Here the CDR3 DNA reads TGTGCCAGCTCACCACCTACTGGGGCCAACGTCCTGACTTTC.

V and J are TRBV20-1 and TRBJ1-3; D ambiguous. Trimming removed 2 bases from V and 4 bases from J, with 9 bases in between. Germline CDR1 and CDR2: DFQATT and SNEGSKA (reference sequence). CDR3 size: 13 residues. CDR3 in DNA: TGCAGTGCTAGACCCTTGTCAGGAAACACCATATATTTT. Translating it yields CSARPLSGNTIYF.

This sequence joins TRBV3-1 and TRBJ1-2; perhaps TRBD1 as D (6 bases). The CDR3 totals 15 residues. The V gene lost 6 bases and the J gene lost 5 bases, with 19 bases spanning the gap. Germline assignment: CDR1 LGHDT and CDR2 YNNKEL (reference sequence). The CDR3 coding sequence is TGTGCCAGCAGTACCCCGGGACAAGGACAGTATGGCTACACCTTC. This encodes CASSTPGQGQYGYTF.

This rearrangement joins TRBV3-1 to TRBJ2-5, with TRBD2 identical over 11 bases. Germline CDR1 is LGHDT and CDR2 is YNNKEL (reference sequence). J gave up 6 bases and V 2 bases, and 5 bases lay outside the gene matches. The CDR3 extends over 15 amino acids. The DNA for the CDR3 is TGTGCCAGCAGCCAACAACTAGCGGGGGCGAAGACCCAGTACTTC. Residues: CASSQQLAGAKTQYF.

This chain uses TRBV7-2 with TRBJ2-7; the D is unclear. Germline CDR1 SGHTA, CDR2 FQGNSA. The CDR3 contains 13 residues. V lost 1 base to trimming and J lost 0 bases, with 4 bases between them. The CDR3 protein is CASSLGPSYEQYF. CDR3 in DNA: TGTGCCAGCAGCTTAGGTCCCTCCTACGAGCAGTACTTC.

The table lists this clonotype with a few counts. At one of its ends the junction is not consistent with the germline gene, which may arise from a read error. This chain joins TRBV7-8 and TRBJ2-7, with D possibly called TRBD1 or TRBD2 (7 bases each). The CDR3 consists of 16 residues. Germline V gives CDR1 SGHVS, CDR2 FQNEAQ. The CDR3 here is CASRLDETGRAYEQYF. CDR3 nucleotides: TGTGCCAGCAGGTTAGATGAGACAGGGAGGGCCTACGAGCAGTACTTC.